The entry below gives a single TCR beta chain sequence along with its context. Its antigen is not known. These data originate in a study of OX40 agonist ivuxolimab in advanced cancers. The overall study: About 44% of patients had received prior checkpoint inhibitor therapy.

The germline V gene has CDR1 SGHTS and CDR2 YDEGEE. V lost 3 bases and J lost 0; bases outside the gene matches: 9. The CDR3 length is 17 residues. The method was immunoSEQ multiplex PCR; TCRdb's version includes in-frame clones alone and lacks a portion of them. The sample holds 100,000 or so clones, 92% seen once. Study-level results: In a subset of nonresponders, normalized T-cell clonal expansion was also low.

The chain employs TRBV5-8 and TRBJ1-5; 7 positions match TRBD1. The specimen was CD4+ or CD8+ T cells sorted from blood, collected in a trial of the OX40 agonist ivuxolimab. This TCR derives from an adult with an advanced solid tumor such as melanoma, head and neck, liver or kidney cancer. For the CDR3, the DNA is TGTGCCAGCAGCTGGGGACAGTCGCCTTATAGCAATCAGCCCCAGCATTTT. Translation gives CASSWGQSPYSNQPQHF.